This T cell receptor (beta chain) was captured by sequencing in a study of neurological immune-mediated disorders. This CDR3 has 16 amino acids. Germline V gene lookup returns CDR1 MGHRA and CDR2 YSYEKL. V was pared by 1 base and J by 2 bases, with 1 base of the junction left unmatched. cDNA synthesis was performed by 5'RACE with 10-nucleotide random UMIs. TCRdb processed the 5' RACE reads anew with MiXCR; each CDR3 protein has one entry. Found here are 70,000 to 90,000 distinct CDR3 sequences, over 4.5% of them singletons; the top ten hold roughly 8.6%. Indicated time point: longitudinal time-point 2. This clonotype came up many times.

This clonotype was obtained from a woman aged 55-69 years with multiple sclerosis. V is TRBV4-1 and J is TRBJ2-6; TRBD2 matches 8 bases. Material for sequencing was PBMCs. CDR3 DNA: TGCGCCAGCAGCCAAGCGGGGGGGCCTGGGGCCAACGTCCTGACTTTC. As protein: CASSQAGGPGANVLTF.